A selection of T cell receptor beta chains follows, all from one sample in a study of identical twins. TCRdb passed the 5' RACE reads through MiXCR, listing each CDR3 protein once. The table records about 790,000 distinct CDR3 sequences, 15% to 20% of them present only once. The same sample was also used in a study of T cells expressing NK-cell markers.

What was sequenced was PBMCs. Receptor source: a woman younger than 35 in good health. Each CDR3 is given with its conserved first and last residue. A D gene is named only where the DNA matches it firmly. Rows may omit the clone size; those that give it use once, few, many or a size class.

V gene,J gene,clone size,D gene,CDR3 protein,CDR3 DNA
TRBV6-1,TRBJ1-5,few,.,CASSDPQPQHF,TGTGCCAGCAGTGACCCCCAGCCCCAGCATTTT
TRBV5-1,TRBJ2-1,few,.,CASSIGTPNEQFF,TGCGCCAGCAGCATCGGGACCCCCAATGAGCAGTTCTTC
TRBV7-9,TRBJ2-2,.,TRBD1,CASSVRQGLGNTGELFF,TGTGCCAGCAGCGTACGACAGGGGTTAGGGAACACCGGGGAGCTGTTTTTT
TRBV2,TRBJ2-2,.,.,CASLQDTNTGELFF,TGTGCCAGCCTACAGGATACGAACACCGGGGAGCTGTTTTTT
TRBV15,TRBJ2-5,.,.,CATSSLRGSYQETQYF,TGTGCCACCAGCTCTCTGAGGGGCTCGTACCAAGAGACCCAGTACTTC
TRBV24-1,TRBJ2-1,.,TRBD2,CAVGGKHNEQFF,TGTGCCGTGGGGGGGAAACACAATGAGCAGTTCTTC
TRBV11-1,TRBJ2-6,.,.,CASSLAERSLSGANVLTF,TGTGCCAGCAGCTTAGCGGAGCGGTCCCTCTCTGGGGCCAACGTCCTGACTTTC
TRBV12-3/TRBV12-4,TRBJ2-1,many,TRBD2,CASSPRTSGEQFF,TGTGCCAGCAGCCCGAGGACTAGCGGTGAGCAGTTCTTC
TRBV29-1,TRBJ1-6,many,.,CSVRVGGESPLHF,TGCAGCGTCCGGGTCGGGGGGGAATCACCCCTCCACTTT
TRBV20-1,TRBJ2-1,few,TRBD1,CSAFTSGTGGHEQFF,TGCAGTGCCTTTACCTCCGGGACAGGGGGGCATGAGCAGTTCTTC
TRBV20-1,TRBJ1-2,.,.,CSAEGYGYTF,TGCAGTGCGGAGGGCTATGGCTACACCTTC
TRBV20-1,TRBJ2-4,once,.,CSARPKTPTGLDIQYF,TGCAGTGCTAGACCTAAAACTCCAACAGGGCTGGACATTCAGTACTTC
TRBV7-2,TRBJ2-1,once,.,CASSFPLGEEFF,TGTGCCAGCAGCTTTCCGTTGGGTGAGGAGTTCTTC
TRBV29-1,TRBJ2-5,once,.,CSVASLGLETQYF,TGCAGCGTTGCGTCACTAGGGTTAGAGACCCAGTACTTC
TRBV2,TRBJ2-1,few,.,CASSESRHEQFF,TGTGCCAGCAGTGAAAGTCGGCATGAGCAGTTCTTC
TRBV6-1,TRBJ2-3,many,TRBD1,CASSDDYGQGADTQYF,TGTGCCAGCAGTGATGACTATGGACAGGGTGCAGATACGCAGTATTTT
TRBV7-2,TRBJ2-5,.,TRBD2,CASSSRTSGIRETQYF,TGTGCCAGCAGCTCACGGACTAGCGGGATACGGGAGACCCAGTACTTC
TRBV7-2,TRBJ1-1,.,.,CASSLGGGLEAFF,TGTGCCAGCAGCTTAGGGGGGGGCCTTGAAGCTTTCTTT
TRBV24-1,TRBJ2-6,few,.,CATSDPRFSGANVLTF,TGTGCCACCAGTGACCCCAGGTTCTCTGGGGCCAACGTCCTGACTTTC
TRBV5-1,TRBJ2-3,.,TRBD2,CASSPLAGVRDTQYF,TGCGCCAGCAGCCCGTTAGCGGGAGTAAGAGATACGCAGTATTTT
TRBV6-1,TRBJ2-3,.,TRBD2,CATHRSGSIDTQYF,TGTGCCACCCACAGAAGCGGGAGTATAGATACGCAGTATTTT
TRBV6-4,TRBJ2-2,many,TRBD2,CASSEAGDTGELFF,TGTGCCAGCAGTGAAGCGGGGGACACCGGGGAGCTGTTTTTT
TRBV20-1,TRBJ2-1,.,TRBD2,CSATKRELWEQFF,TGCAGTGCTACAAAGCGGGAGCTGTGGGAGCAGTTCTTC
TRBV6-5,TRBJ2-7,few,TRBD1,CASSYGTGGSYEQYF,TGTGCCAGCAGTTACGGGACAGGGGGTTCCTACGAGCAGTACTTC
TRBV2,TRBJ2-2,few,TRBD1,CATSPGQGLGGELFF,TGTGCCACATCTCCTGGACAGGGGTTGGGCGGGGAGCTGTTTTTT
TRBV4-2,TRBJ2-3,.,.,CASSQDGQGGQPDTQYF,TGTGCCAGCAGCCAAGACGGTCAGGGGGGCCAACCAGATACGCAGTATTTT
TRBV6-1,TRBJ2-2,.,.,CASGSGRTNTGELFF,TGTGCCAGCGGGTCGGGACGGACGAACACCGGGGAGCTGTTTTTT
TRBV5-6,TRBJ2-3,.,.,CASSLERWGDTQYF,TGTGCCAGCAGCTTGGAAAGGTGGGGAGATACGCAGTATTTT
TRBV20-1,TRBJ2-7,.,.,CSARSQGLNEQYF,TGCAGTGCTAGGTCGCAGGGGCTCAACGAGCAGTACTTC
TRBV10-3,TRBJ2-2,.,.,CAIRPYRDGNTGELFF,TGTGCCATCAGACCATACCGCGACGGGAACACCGGGGAGCTGTTTTTT